A single sample gave rise to the 15 T cell receptor beta chains below, sequenced in a study of T-cell reconstitution after alpha-beta-depleted transplantation in children. Preparation of the TCRbeta library was carried out with unique molecular identifiers. TCRdb recomputed calls from the PCR reads with MiXCR, one row per CDR3 protein. This table holds about 980,000 distinct CDR3 sequences, around 30% found once. Sample: PBMCs, mostly from graft donor cells, taken 360 days after TCRalphabeta/CD19-depleted stem cell transplant. These receptors were taken from a boy in the first two years of life who had a stem cell transplant for SCID, so the T cells may come from the graft donor.

The sample holds a few counts of this clonotype. V gene TRBV4-1 combines with J gene TRBJ2-7; possible D gene TRBD2, 6 bases. CDR3 length: 17 residues. The ends were cut back, 1 base at V and 2 bases at J, with 18 bases in the middle. Germline values: CDR1 MGHRA, CDR2 YSYEKL. CDR3: CASSQGSGGIATYEQYF. In DNA form, the CDR3 reads TGCGCCAGCAGCCAAGGTAGCGGTGGTATCGCGACCTACGAGCAGTACTTC.

The chain links TRBV28 to TRBJ2-1; a weak D match, TRBD1 (5 bases). Per the germline V gene, CDR1 is MDHEN and CDR2 is SYDVKM. The CDR3 is 14 amino acids. Between the trimmed V and J ends, which lost 7 bases and 8 bases, there was a span of 18 bases. The CDR3 region is CASTPAGMIDEQFF. CDR3 in DNA: TGTGCCAGCACCCCGGCAGGGATGATCGATGAGCAGTTCTTC.

This clonotype was observed a few times. The chain carries TRBV12-3 or TRBV12-4 and TRBJ1-4, with 9 bases aligning to TRBD1. V shed 6 bases, J shed 7 bases, and the junction held 6 bases outside the gene matches. The CDR3 contains 14 residues. CDR3 nucleotides: TGTGCCAGCAGGTTGACAGGGGGAGGTGAAAAACTGTTTTTT. Translated: CASRLTGGGEKLFF.

In its sample, this clonotype was seen a few times. V gene TRBV20-1 combines with J gene TRBJ2-3, with 10 bases lining up with TRBD2. Germline V gene sequence: CDR1 DFQATT, CDR2 SNEGSKA (reference sequence). The CDR3 sequence is 16 residues long. With V trimmed by 3 bases and J by 2 bases, 8 bases remained unmatched. CDR3 bases: TGCAGTGCTAGCGAGGCTAGCGGGGGATCCACAGATACGCAGTATTTT. Translation: CSASEASGGSTDTQYF.

In DNA, the CDR3 is TGCAGTGCTCCCCAGGGGGATGGGGCCAACGTCCTGACTTTC. As protein: CSAPQGDGANVLTF. The chain has TRBV20-1 and TRBJ2-6; 7 nucleotides line up with TRBD1. Looked up from germline, CDR1 is DFQATT and CDR2 is SNEGSKA (reference sequence). Trimming took 5 bases from V and 3 from J; bases not matched to a gene: 4. The CDR3 has 14 residues.

The J gene is TRBJ1-1, the V gene TRBV7-9; the D gene is possibly TRBD1 (5 bases). Trimming stripped 5 bases from V and 13 bases from J, with 20 bases between. Germline CDR1 SEHNR, CDR2 FQNEAQ (reference sequence). This CDR3 spans 13 amino acids. The CDR3 DNA is TGTGCCAGCAGCCATAGAAGGGACGGTTGGGGTTTCTTT. As protein: CASSHRRDGWGFF.

This clonotype was counted between two and nine times. J is TRBJ1-2 and V is TRBV6-5; D remains unclear. V lost 4 bases to trimming and J lost 2 bases, with 11 bases between them. CDR1 is MNHEY and CDR2 is SVGAGI in the germline V gene. There are 14 residues in the CDR3. The CDR3 sequence: CASSFLGENYGYTF. The CDR3 DNA is TGTGCCAGCAGTTTCCTGGGCGAGAACTATGGCTACACCTTC.

This clonotype was recorded a few times. The chain combines TRBV6-2 or TRBV6-3 with TRBJ2-7; 11 bases line up with TRBD2. There are 17 residues in the CDR3. The ends lost 6 bases at V and 0 bases at J; junction bases unmatched: 10. Germline values: CDR1 MNHEY, CDR2 SVGEGT. CDR3 nucleotides: TGTGCCAGCAGCCCCGGACTAGCGGGCCACACCTCCTACGAGCAGTACTTC. Translated: CASSPGLAGHTSYEQYF.

J is TRBJ1-1 and V is TRBV5-5, with TRBD1 as a possible D gene (6 bases). V lost 4 bases and J 8 bases, leaving 21 bases between the germline ends. The CDR3 has 15 residues. Germline V gives CDR1 SGHKS, CDR2 YYEKEE (reference sequence). The CDR3 nucleotides are TGTGCCAGCAGCCCTTCCCCCTACACCACAGGGGAAGCTTTCTTT. This encodes CASSPSPYTTGEAFF.

V gene TRBV5-1 combines with J gene TRBJ1-3; D gene unclear. V was cut by 0 bases and J by 4 bases, with 23 bases left in between. Per germline, CDR1 SGHRS and CDR2 YFSETQ. The CDR3 length is 19 residues. The CDR3 here is CASSLAHRMRTLFGNTIYF. The DNA for the CDR3 is TGCGCCAGCAGCTTGGCCCACCGTATGCGGACCCTCTTCGGAAACACCATATATTTT. Using reference TRBV5-1 and TRBJ1-3 for the parts outside the CDR3, the full variable domain is KAGVTQTPRYLIKTRGQQVTLSCSPISGHRSVSWYQQTPGQGLQFLFEYFSETQRNKGNFPGRFSGRQFSNSRSEMNVSTLELGDSALYLCASSLAHRMRTLFGNTIYFGEGSWLTVV.

This rearrangement joins TRBV4-1 to TRBJ2-1, with TRBD1 identical over 7 bases. This CDR3 region has 15 residues. J lost 4 bases, V lost 2 bases, and 5 bases had no gene match. Germline V gene lookup returns CDR1 MGHRA and CDR2 YSYEKL. The CDR3 DNA is TGCGCCAGCAGCCAAAACAGGGGAGCGTACAATGAGCAGTTCTTC. It is translated as CASSQNRGAYNEQFF.

Here the CDR3 reads CASASGPGRGTDTQYF. The CDR3, as DNA: TGTGCCAGCGCTTCAGGGCCGGGGAGGGGCACAGATACGCAGTATTTT. The rearrangement joins TRBV3-1 to TRBJ2-3; TRBD2 aligns across 7 bases. Germline CDR1 LGHDT, CDR2 YNNKEL (reference sequence). The CDR3 runs 16 residues. With 8 bases clipped from V and 1 base from J, the junction kept 12 bases outside the gene matches.

In its sample, this clonotype was seen a few times. The chain combines TRBV5-1 with TRBJ2-3; TRBD2 might be the D (5 bases). V was trimmed by 0 bases and J by 10 bases, leaving 18 bases between them. The CDR3 is 15 residues long. In germline, CDR1 is SGHRS, CDR2 YFSETQ. The DNA of the CDR3 is TGCGCCAGCAGCTTGGCCCTTCCCGTCCGGGATGCGCAGTATTTT. It yields the protein CASSLALPVRDAQYF.

J is TRBJ2-5 and V is TRBV18; possibly TRBD2 for D (6 bases). The V gene's germline CDR1 is KGHSH and CDR2 LQKENI. The CDR3 has 16 amino acids. V was pared by 2 bases and J by 5 bases, with 18 bases between. Written as DNA, the CDR3 is TGTGCCAGCTCACCAATCGGGAGCATCTCGAGGGAGACCCAGTACTTC. It encodes CASSPIGSISRETQYF.

The V gene is TRBV24-1, the J gene TRBJ2-3, with TRBD2 as a possible D gene (5 bases). The germline V gene has CDR1 KGHDR and CDR2 SFDVKD. The CDR3 length is 15 residues. Trimming left V 2 bases short and J 4 bases short, with 12 bases between. CDR3: CATSDYPGSADTQYF. The CDR3 region has the DNA TGTGCCACCAGTGATTATCCGGGGTCAGCAGATACGCAGTATTTT.